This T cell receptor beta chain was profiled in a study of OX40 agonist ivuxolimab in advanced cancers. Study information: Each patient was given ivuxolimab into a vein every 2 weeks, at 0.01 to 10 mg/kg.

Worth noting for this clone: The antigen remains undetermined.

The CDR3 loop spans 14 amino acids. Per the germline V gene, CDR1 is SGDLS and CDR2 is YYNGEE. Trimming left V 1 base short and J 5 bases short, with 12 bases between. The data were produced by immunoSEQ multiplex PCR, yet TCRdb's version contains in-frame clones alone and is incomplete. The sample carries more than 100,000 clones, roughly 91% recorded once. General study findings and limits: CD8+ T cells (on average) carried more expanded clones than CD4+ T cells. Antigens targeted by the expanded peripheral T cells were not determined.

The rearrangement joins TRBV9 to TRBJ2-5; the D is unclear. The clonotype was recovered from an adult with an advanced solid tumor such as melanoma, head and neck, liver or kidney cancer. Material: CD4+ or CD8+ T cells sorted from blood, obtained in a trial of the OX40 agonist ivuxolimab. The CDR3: CASSVRPLGETQYF. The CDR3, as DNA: TGTGCCAGCAGCGTAAGACCCCTGGGGGAGACCCAGTACTTC.